The 9 T cell receptor beta chains presented below share a single source sample, sequenced in a study of radiotherapy plus CTLA-4 blockade in lung cancer. Clones were sequenced by immunoSEQ multiplex PCR, and TCRdb holds only the in-frame ones, with some missing. The sample lists 75,000 to 100,000 clones, approximately 74% seen once, with approximately 2.8% in the top ten. The specimen comprised peripheral blood, sampled from a patient treated with radiotherapy plus ipilimumab. The receptors come from a human donor with non-small cell lung cancer who had a partial response to radiotherapy plus ipilimumab. Some clones in this sample may be carry-over from other donors' samples.

The chain has TRBV2 and TRBJ2-4; a weak D match, TRBD1 (5 bases). From germline, CDR1 is SNHLY and CDR2 FYNNEI. The V gene lost 8 bases and the J gene lost 9 bases, with 20 bases spanning the gap. The CDR3 loop spans 14 amino acids. In DNA form, the CDR3 reads TGTGCCAGCGAAGCAAACGATGGGCAGGGCATTCAGTACTTC. It yields the protein CASEANDGQGIQYF.

This sequence joins TRBV7-9 and TRBJ1-6; weak D call: TRBD1 (5 bases). CDR1 and CDR2 from the germline V gene are SEHNR and FQNEAQ (reference sequence). Trimming took 7 bases from V and 0 from J, leaving 10 bases between them. The CDR3 length is 15 residues. CDR3 coding DNA: TGTGCCAGCACAGGGCCGAGCTCCTATAATTCACCCCTCCACTTT. Translating gives CASTGPSSYNSPLHF.

This clone has a handful of counts. The V gene is TRBV2, the J gene TRBJ2-5, with TRBD2 matching 7 bases. V lost 5 bases to trimming and J lost 2 bases; unmatched junction nucleotides: 5. The CDR3 is made up of 14 amino acids. The germline gives CDR1 SNHLY, CDR2 FYNNEI. In DNA form, the CDR3 reads TGTGCCAGCAGTAAACTAGCGAGGCAAGAGACCCAGTACTTC. Encoded protein: CASSKLARQETQYF.

The chain recombines TRBV5-8 with TRBJ2-4, with TRBD1 matching 9 bases. The CDR3 is 16 amino acids. The V segment lost 0 bases and the J segment 3 bases; nucleotides outside the gene matches: 4. Germline V lookup: CDR1 SGHTS, CDR2 YDEGEE. CDR3 amino acids: CASSLGDRVGKNIQYF. The CDR3 DNA sequence: TGTGCCAGCAGCTTGGGGGACAGGGTCGGCAAAAACATTCAGTACTTC. Variable domain in full (rest from reference TRBV5-8 and TRBJ2-4): EAGVTQSPTHLIKTRGQQATLRCSPISGHTSVYWYQQALGLGLQFLLWYDEGEERNRGNFPPRFSGRQFPNYSSELNVNALELEDSALYLCASSLGDRVGKNIQYFGAGTRLSVL.

This clone was picked up a small number of times. The chain employs TRBV6-1 and TRBJ2-7, with a possible D match to TRBD2 (7 bases). The CDR3 covers 12 residues. V was shortened by 6 bases and J by 4 bases, with 10 bases between the two germline ends. Germline V gene data show CDR1 as MNHNS and CDR2 as SASEGT. CDR3 in DNA: TGTGCCAGCAGAGGGGGGGAGTACGAGCAGTACTTC. Its protein product is CASRGGEYEQYF.

The genes are TRBV6-1 and TRBJ2-5, with 7 bases that match TRBD2. The junction had 10 bases not matched to a gene; V was cut back by 4 bases and J by 5 bases. Germline assignment: CDR1 MNHNS and CDR2 SASEGT. The CDR3 has 15 amino acids. CDR3 residues: CASSGVPRGVETQYF. CDR3 nucleotides: TGTGCCAGCAGTGGGGTCCCCCGGGGGGTGGAGACCCAGTACTTC.

The table lists this clone with a count of one. The chain employs TRBV18 and TRBJ2-6; TRBD1 is a possible D gene (6 bases). V lost 3 bases and J 1 base, leaving 13 bases between the germline ends. CDR3 length: 17 amino acids. CDR1 and CDR2 (germline): KGHSH, LQKENI. CDR3 DNA sequence: TGTGCCAGCTCACCTGCGACTACAGGGTCTGGGGCCAACGTCCTGACTTTC. As protein: CASSPATTGSGANVLTF.

The rearrangement uses TRBV5-5 and TRBJ2-7, with D uncertain. Germline V CDR1 and CDR2: SGHKS, YYEKEE (reference sequence). The CDR3 is made up of 14 amino acids. Trimming left V 2 bases short and J 5 bases short, with 14 bases between. CDR3 sequence: CASSFSPNINEQYF. The DNA of the CDR3 is TGTGCCAGCAGCTTTTCCCCCAACATAAACGAGCAGTACTTC.

This clone showed up just once. The V call is TRBV9, the J call TRBJ2-1; 10 nucleotides line up with TRBD2. The CDR3 sequence is 15 residues long. V shed 4 bases and J 7 bases; nucleotides not matched to a gene: 8. Germline V lookup: CDR1 SGDLS, CDR2 YYNGEE. The CDR3 coding sequence is TGTGCCAGCAGCCGCACTAGCGGGGAGTCTAATGAGCAGTTCTTC. The encoded protein is CASSRTSGESNEQFF.